This T cell receptor (beta chain) was retrieved from a study of molecular identifiers for immune sequencing clone quantification. V was cut by 6 bases and J by 6 bases, with 17 bases left in between. In germline, CDR1 is MNHEY, CDR2 SMNVEV (reference sequence). The CDR3 is 14 residues long. Each CDR3 protein is one row after TCRdb ran MiXCR on the PCR reads. The sample lists 250,000 to 350,000 distinct CDR3 sequences, roughly a fifth occurring once. This clonotype was picked up a small number of times. The clonotype was recovered from a human donor in good health. Some libraries in this study had Jurkat cell RNA spiked in. The sample was naive CD8+ T cells from blood, with Jurkat cell RNA spiked in. Subset defined: FACS-sorted CD8+CD4-CCR7+CD45RA+ naive T cells. This chain uses TRBV27 with TRBJ2-5; no clear D gene. The CDR3 spells CASSAWGTIQTQYF. CDR3 sequence (DNA): TGTGCCAGCAGCGCATGGGGAACTATTCAGACCCAGTACTTC.